This T cell receptor (beta chain) was sequenced for a study of shared clonotypes between healthy human individuals. Background on the study: The cohort comprised a couple of women and a few men. Their ages spanned 18 to 49 years.

For each subset, genomic DNA was distributed in equal portions over several immunoSEQ plates. It was around 220 ng DNA, some 30,000 T cell genomes, that sorted-subset replicate PCRs used. Original analysis: Filtering differed since immunoSEQ provided only junctions, with no quality scores. Some clones are missing from TCRdb's copy, which holds only in-frame ones; the method was immunoSEQ multiplex PCR. The D gene and trimming were derived from the DNA, and the V and J assignments and clone size from that table. The table lists about 600,000 clones, roughly 98% of them singletons. Germline assignment: CDR1 MNHEY and CDR2 SMNVEV (reference sequence). The CDR3 has 14 residues. The V end was cut by 0 bases, the J end by 4 bases, with 7 bases between. CD45RO-negative CD8 cells positively selected for CCR7 made up the naive population, which excluded terminally differentiated effector memory CD45RA+ cells.

Specimen: naive CD8+ T cells sorted from blood. The clonotype originates from a man aged 25 to 40 in good health. The chain carries TRBV27 and TRBJ1-5; D ambiguous. The CDR3 protein is CASSLSEGNQPQHF. The DNA of the CDR3 is TGTGCCAGCAGTTTATCGGAAGGAAATCAGCCCCAGCATTTT.